One T cell receptor beta chain is described in this entry. Here immunoSEQ multiplex PCR was the method, and the copy in TCRdb shows in-frame clones only, minus some. The data show roughly 160,000 clones, 80% to 90% seen once. This record belongs to a study of blood T cell repertoires in COVID-19. Study details: Samples taken during acute and convalescent COVID-19 were collected in the United States, Italy and Spain.

Per the germline V gene, CDR1 is LGHNA and CDR2 is YNFKEQ. This CDR3 spans 15 amino acids. Trimming cost V 0 bases and J 7 bases, with 15 bases left between them. Sequenced: peripheral blood. The V gene is TRBV4-2, the J gene TRBJ1-2; D is possibly TRBD1 (5 bases). The TCR sequence derives from a man in his sixties with acute or convalescent COVID-19. The CDR3 DNA sequence: TGTGCCAGCAGCCAAGAGGGGCGCCCAGCCGCTGGCTACACCTTC. Protein sequence: CASSQEGRPAAGYTF.